A selection of T cell receptor beta chains follows, all from one sample in a study of blood T cell repertoires in COVID-19. Profiled with immunoSEQ multiplex PCR; TCRdb holds only in-frame clones, not every one. The profile shows about 98,000 clones, about four fifths of them singletons. The specimen was peripheral blood. The origin of the receptors is an elderly man with acute or convalescent COVID-19. Both conserved end residues are part of each CDR3. A D gene is named only where the DNA matches it firmly. Clone size is not always given. Where it is, it says once, few, many or a class for expanded clones.

j_call: TRBJ2-2
clone_size: once
d_call: TRBD1
v_call: TRBV7-6
cdr3_aa: CATRRTGASTGELFF
cdr3_nt: TGTGCCACCCGGCGGACAGGGGCTAGCACCGGGGAGCTGTTTTTT

j_call: TRBJ2-1
clone_size: NA
d_call: TRBD1
v_call: TRBV18
cdr3_aa: CASSRDRYNEQFF
cdr3_nt: TGTGCCAGCTCACGGGACAGATACAATGAGCAGTTCTTC

j_call: TRBJ2-5
clone_size: NA
d_call: NA
v_call: TRBV9
cdr3_aa: CASSAAPTGQMETQYF
cdr3_nt: TGTGCCAGCAGCGCCGCCCCGACAGGACAGATGGAGACCCAGTACTTC

j_call: TRBJ2-7
clone_size: NA
d_call: NA
v_call: TRBV7-7
cdr3_aa: CASSLILGGHEQYF
cdr3_nt: TGTGCCAGCAGCTTAATTTTGGGAGGCCACGAGCAGTACTTC

j_call: TRBJ2-1
clone_size: NA
d_call: TRBD1
v_call: TRBV27
cdr3_aa: CASSSNRGVNYNEQFF
cdr3_nt: TGTGCCAGCAGTTCCAACAGGGGGGTTAATTACAATGAGCAGTTCTTC

j_call: TRBJ1-5
clone_size: NA
d_call: TRBD1
v_call: TRBV28
cdr3_aa: CASSSTGTGQGRQPQHF
cdr3_nt: TGTGCCAGCAGTTCCACGGGCACCGGACAGGGACGTCAGCCCCAGCATTTT

j_call: TRBJ2-7
clone_size: NA
d_call: TRBD1
v_call: TRBV6-2/TRBV6-3
cdr3_aa: CASSSPGQVTYEQYF
cdr3_nt: TGTGCCAGCAGTTCACCGGGACAGGTCACCTACGAGCAGTACTTC

j_call: TRBJ1-5
clone_size: once
d_call: NA
v_call: TRBV11-2
cdr3_aa: CASSVTDSNQPQHF
cdr3_nt: TGTGCCAGCAGCGTGACAGATAGCAATCAGCCCCAGCATTTT

j_call: TRBJ1-2
clone_size: NA
d_call: NA
v_call: TRBV7-2
cdr3_aa: CASSSRGRIPYDGYTF
cdr3_nt: TGTGCCAGCAGCTCCAGGGGACGGATCCCCTATGATGGCTACACCTTC

j_call: TRBJ1-1
clone_size: NA
d_call: TRBD1
v_call: TRBV19
cdr3_aa: CASGGQGGTEAFF
cdr3_nt: TGTGCCAGTGGGGGACAGGGAGGCACTGAAGCTTTCTTT

j_call: TRBJ2-3
clone_size: NA
d_call: TRBD2
v_call: TRBV6-2/TRBV6-3
cdr3_aa: CASSYRSLAASSTDTQYF
cdr3_nt: TGTGCCAGCAGTTACAGGTCCCTAGCGGCAAGCAGCACAGATACGCAGTATTTT

j_call: TRBJ1-4
clone_size: NA
d_call: NA
v_call: TRBV15
cdr3_aa: CATSRDQRGTNEKLFF
cdr3_nt: TGTGCCACCAGCAGAGATCAGAGAGGCACTAATGAAAAACTGTTTTTT

j_call: TRBJ2-2
clone_size: NA
d_call: TRBD2
v_call: TRBV7-2
cdr3_aa: CASSPGGAAGELFF
cdr3_nt: TGTGCCAGCAGCCCCGGGGGGGCGGCCGGGGAGCTGTTTTTT

j_call: TRBJ2-1
clone_size: NA
d_call: NA
v_call: TRBV29-1
cdr3_aa: CSLGLGARYNEQFF
cdr3_nt: TGCAGCCTGGGTCTAGGAGCCCGTTACAATGAGCAGTTCTTC

j_call: TRBJ2-1
clone_size: NA
d_call: TRBD2
v_call: TRBV11-2
cdr3_aa: CASSLDGTSSHEQFF
cdr3_nt: TGTGCCAGCAGCTTAGACGGGACTAGCAGCCATGAGCAGTTCTTC

j_call: TRBJ2-1
clone_size: NA
d_call: TRBD2
v_call: TRBV7-2
cdr3_aa: CASSLSGTSAYNEQFF
cdr3_nt: TGTGCCAGCAGCTTATCCGGGACTAGCGCCTACAATGAGCAGTTCTTC

j_call: TRBJ1-2
clone_size: NA
d_call: NA
v_call: TRBV7-2
cdr3_aa: CASSLIQAGNYGYTF
cdr3_nt: TGTGCCAGCAGCCTAATACAAGCAGGGAACTATGGCTACACCTTC

j_call: TRBJ2-4
clone_size: NA
d_call: TRBD1
v_call: TRBV5-6
cdr3_aa: CASSLDPGTGRNIQYF
cdr3_nt: TGTGCCAGCAGCTTGGACCCTGGGACAGGGAGAAACATTCAGTACTTC

j_call: TRBJ1-1
clone_size: NA
d_call: NA
v_call: TRBV30
cdr3_aa: CAWSDIQGNTEAFF
cdr3_nt: TGTGCCTGGAGTGATATTCAGGGGAACACTGAAGCTTTCTTT

j_call: TRBJ1-5
clone_size: once
d_call: TRBD1
v_call: TRBV10-2
cdr3_aa: CASSYTGDQPQHF
cdr3_nt: TGCGCCAGCAGTTATACAGGGGACCAGCCCCAGCATTTT

j_call: TRBJ2-1
clone_size: NA
d_call: NA
v_call: TRBV3-1/TRBV3-2
cdr3_aa: CASSQDLSVPEQFF
cdr3_nt: TGTGCCAGCAGCCAAGATTTAAGCGTTCCTGAGCAGTTCTTC

j_call: TRBJ2-7
clone_size: NA
d_call: TRBD2
v_call: TRBV9
cdr3_aa: CASSAGLAGNYEQYF
cdr3_nt: TGTGCCAGCAGCGCGGGACTAGCGGGAAACTACGAGCAGTACTTC

j_call: TRBJ2-3
clone_size: NA
d_call: NA
v_call: TRBV24-1
cdr3_aa: CATSDSGVTDTQYF
cdr3_nt: TGTGCCACCAGTGATTCCGGGGTAACAGATACGCAGTATTTT

j_call: TRBJ2-5
clone_size: NA
d_call: NA
v_call: TRBV9
cdr3_aa: CASSVLEGTSQETQYF
cdr3_nt: TGTGCCAGCAGCGTGTTGGAGGGGACCTCTCAGGAGACCCAGTACTTC

j_call: TRBJ1-4
clone_size: NA
d_call: TRBD1
v_call: TRBV7-9
cdr3_aa: CASSLGGTGREKLFF
cdr3_nt: TGTGCCAGCAGCTTAGGCGGGACAGGGAGAGAAAAACTGTTTTTT

j_call: TRBJ1-1
clone_size: few
d_call: NA
v_call: TRBV10-2
cdr3_aa: CASSWDIWGNTEAFF
cdr3_nt: TGCGCCAGCAGTTGGGACATCTGGGGCAACACTGAAGCTTTCTTT

j_call: TRBJ2-7
clone_size: NA
d_call: TRBD2
v_call: TRBV7-2
cdr3_aa: CASSSLAGVSYEQYF
cdr3_nt: TGTGCCAGCAGCTCCCTAGCGGGAGTCTCCTACGAGCAGTACTTC

j_call: TRBJ2-3
clone_size: NA
d_call: NA
v_call: TRBV19
cdr3_aa: CASSSGGAGTDTQYF
cdr3_nt: TGTGCCAGTAGTAGTGGGGGGGCCGGGACAGATACGCAGTATTTT

j_call: TRBJ2-7
clone_size: NA
d_call: TRBD2
v_call: TRBV5-1
cdr3_aa: CASSPSGSPNEQYF
cdr3_nt: TGCGCCAGCAGCCCTAGCGGGAGCCCTAATGAGCAGTACTTC

j_call: TRBJ1-1
clone_size: once
d_call: TRBD1
v_call: TRBV27
cdr3_aa: CASSPLQGLNTEAFF
cdr3_nt: TGTGCCAGCAGTCCTCTACAGGGGCTGAACACTGAAGCTTTCTTT

j_call: TRBJ1-4
clone_size: NA
d_call: TRBD1
v_call: TRBV7-9
cdr3_aa: CASSPMGQSNEKLFF
cdr3_nt: TGTGCCAGCAGCCCCATGGGACAGTCTAATGAAAAACTGTTTTTT

j_call: TRBJ2-3
clone_size: NA
d_call: TRBD2
v_call: TRBV19
cdr3_aa: CASSTTAGGTIYTQYF
cdr3_nt: TGTGCCAGTAGTACAACAGCGGGGGGGACTATATATACGCAGTATTTT

j_call: TRBJ1-2
clone_size: NA
d_call: NA
v_call: TRBV27
cdr3_aa: CASSGLRGDYGYTF
cdr3_nt: TGTGCCAGCAGCGGATTGCGGGGGGACTATGGCTACACCTTC

j_call: TRBJ2-5
clone_size: NA
d_call: TRBD2
v_call: TRBV9
cdr3_aa: CASSTGLAGETQYF
cdr3_nt: TGTGCCAGCAGCACGGGACTAGCGGGAGAGACCCAGTACTTC

j_call: TRBJ2-6
clone_size: few
d_call: TRBD1
v_call: TRBV27
cdr3_aa: CASSAGTGGFGANVLTF
cdr3_nt: TGTGCCAGCAGTGCCGGGACAGGGGGCTTTGGGGCCAACGTCCTGACTTTC

j_call: TRBJ2-1
clone_size: few
d_call: TRBD2
v_call: TRBV12-3/TRBV12-4
cdr3_aa: CASSILAVNEQFF
cdr3_nt: TGTGCCAGCAGTATACTAGCGGTTAATGAGCAGTTCTTC

j_call: TRBJ1-5
clone_size: NA
d_call: NA
v_call: TRBV30
cdr3_aa: CAWSVEGGQPQHF
cdr3_nt: TGTGCCTGGAGTGTAGAGGGCGGACAGCCCCAGCATTTT

j_call: TRBJ2-7
clone_size: NA
d_call: NA
v_call: TRBV4-3
cdr3_aa: CASSQDRVGEQYF
cdr3_nt: TGCGCCAGCAGCCAAGATCGGGTGGGCGAGCAGTACTTC

j_call: TRBJ2-5
clone_size: NA
d_call: TRBD1
v_call: TRBV5-4
cdr3_aa: CASSRRDRERETQYF
cdr3_nt: TGTGCCAGCAGCCGGAGGGACAGGGAGAGGGAGACCCAGTACTTC

j_call: TRBJ1-2
clone_size: NA
d_call: TRBD1
v_call: TRBV3-1/TRBV3-2
cdr3_aa: CASSPWDSYGYTF
cdr3_nt: TGTGCCAGCAGCCCCTGGGACAGCTATGGCTACACCTTC

j_call: TRBJ2-7
clone_size: once
d_call: TRBD2
v_call: TRBV11-2
cdr3_aa: CASSLDQVAGALYEQYF
cdr3_nt: TGTGCCAGCAGCTTAGATCAGGTAGCGGGGGCCCTCTACGAGCAGTACTTC

j_call: TRBJ2-5
clone_size: few
d_call: NA
v_call: TRBV6-5
cdr3_aa: CASSWGAGVQETQYF
cdr3_nt: TGTGCCAGCAGCTGGGGGGCGGGGGTTCAAGAGACCCAGTACTTC

j_call: TRBJ1-3
clone_size: NA
d_call: TRBD1
v_call: TRBV30
cdr3_aa: CAWMDRGLGGNTIYF
cdr3_nt: TGTGCCTGGATGGACAGGGGTCTTGGTGGAAACACCATATATTTT

j_call: TRBJ1-5
clone_size: NA
d_call: NA
v_call: TRBV27
cdr3_aa: CASILPGYSNQPQHF
cdr3_nt: TGTGCCAGCATCCTGCCGGGGTATAGCAATCAGCCCCAGCATTTT

j_call: TRBJ2-3
clone_size: NA
d_call: NA
v_call: TRBV20-1
cdr3_aa: CSALLVDTQYF
cdr3_nt: TGCAGTGCCCTACTGGTGGATACGCAGTATTTT